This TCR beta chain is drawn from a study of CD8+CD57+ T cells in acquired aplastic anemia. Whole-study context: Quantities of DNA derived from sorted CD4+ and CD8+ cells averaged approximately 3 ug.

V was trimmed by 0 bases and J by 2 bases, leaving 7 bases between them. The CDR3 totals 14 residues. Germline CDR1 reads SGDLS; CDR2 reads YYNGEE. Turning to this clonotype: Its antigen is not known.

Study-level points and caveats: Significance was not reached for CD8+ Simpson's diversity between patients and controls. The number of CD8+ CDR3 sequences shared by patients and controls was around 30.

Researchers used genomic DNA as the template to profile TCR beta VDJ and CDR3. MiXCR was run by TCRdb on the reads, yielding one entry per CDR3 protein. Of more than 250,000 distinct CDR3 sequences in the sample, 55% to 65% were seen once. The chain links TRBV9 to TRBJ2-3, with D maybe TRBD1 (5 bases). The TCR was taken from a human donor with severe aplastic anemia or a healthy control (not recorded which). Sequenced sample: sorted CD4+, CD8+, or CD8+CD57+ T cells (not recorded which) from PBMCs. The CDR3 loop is CASSVEGATDTQYF. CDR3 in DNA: TGTGCCAGCAGCGTAGAAGGGGCCACAGATACGCAGTATTTT.